Reported below is one T cell receptor beta chain. In its sample, this clonotype was seen a few times. Its target antigen remains unknown. No base quality values were provided; no much bigger clone lies one nucleotide off. Libraries were built with 5' RACE. This sample was sequenced with an Illumina HiSeq 2000. A universal primer binding site was added through template switching, and the final cDNA carried a unique molecular identifier so that TCR cDNA molecules could be counted accurately. Specific primers in the conserved constant-segment region were used to synthesize first-strand cDNA for the TCR alpha and beta chains. To control for contamination, each cDNA library was double barcoded with a SMART-Mk sample barcode plus Illumina barcodes. TruSeq adapter sequences along with Illumina sample barcodes were introduced in two successive PCR steps. The Illumina HiSeq platform was used with custom primers to sequence TCR alpha and beta cDNA libraries. The paper's data handling went like this. Raw reads were processed with MiGEC to extract unique molecular identifiers, and MiXCR was used to determine CDR3 positions. For each individual, recombination models were inferred using an EM algorithm with the repgenHMM and IGoR tools. Shared clonotypes were analyzed with the tcR package in R, and sharing was normalized by the product of cloneset sizes. Out-of-frame nonproductive sequences were analyzed to study raw recombination free of thymic and clonal selection effects. TCRdb reprocessed the public reads (quality trimming at Q25 with fastp, clone calling with MiXCR) and kept in-frame beta chains. Identical CDR3 proteins give one entry, which carries the most common genes and DNA. TCRdb's processing, not the authors' own work, is the source of the V and J calls. Here the sample has a few hundred thousand distinct CDR3 sequences; about 8% occur a single time. Less than 4% of the sample comes from the top ten.

These data come from a study of identical twins (dated by TCRdb to 2016 to 2017). General notes on the study: To test whether fetal clonotypes persist, this study deep-sequenced TCR alpha and beta repertoires from monozygotic twins, from unrelated adults of various ages, and from cord blood. To rule out contamination, the twin experiments were replicated at different times with different library preparation protocols.

What the study reported, not specific to this receptor: The excess sharing between twins in beta out-of-frame sequences was weaker because fewer shared sequences reduced the signal-to-noise ratio. Out-of-frame TCR alpha sequences shared between twins showed an excess of low generation-probability sequences compared with coincidental sharing between unrelated individuals. Abundant cord blood beta clonotypes carried fewer insertions; young adult naive repertoires showed a weaker similar trend, while memory repertoires showed none. Zero-insertion analyses could be partly confounded by invariant T cells such as MAIT and iNKT, although diverse VJ usage argued against such confounding for most clonotypes. Conclusions relied on cross-sectional statistical analysis, since the same donors could not be followed over many years. Recombination models systematically underestimated out-of-frame TCR alpha sharing in monozygotic twins but agreed with sharing between unrelated individuals.

All donors were healthy Caucasians. Three pairs of female monozygotic twins, all aged roughly 18 to 29 years, were included in the twin cohort. CD4+ and CD8+ T cell populations were isolated with positive isolation kits from Invitrogen. The CDR3 sequence holds 12 residues, the cysteine and phenylalanine included. The only DNA kept is the CDR3, 36 bases in frame from the first base. From a lookup of the germline V gene (reference sequence), CDR1 and CDR2 are MNHNY and SVGAGI. V is clipped by 5 bases and J by 9 bases, and the sequence between their germline boundaries is 11 bases long. The data were also submitted as part of a second study, on yellow fever vaccine responses in identical twins. From that second study: The T cell response to vaccination in identical twins was reported by the authors to appear partly convergent and partly personalized. Focusing on identical twins, the study followed the T cell clones that responded to the vaccine, and did so with precision.

Sequencing was done on a sample of CD8+ T cells sorted from blood. The chain is assembled from TRBV6-6 and TRBJ2-1; no D segment can be confidently identified. The TCR comes from a woman between 18 and 29 years old in good health. The nucleotide sequence is given as TGTGCCAGCAGTCCCGCGGACGGTGAGCAGTTCTTC. Translated, it gives CASSPADGEQFF.